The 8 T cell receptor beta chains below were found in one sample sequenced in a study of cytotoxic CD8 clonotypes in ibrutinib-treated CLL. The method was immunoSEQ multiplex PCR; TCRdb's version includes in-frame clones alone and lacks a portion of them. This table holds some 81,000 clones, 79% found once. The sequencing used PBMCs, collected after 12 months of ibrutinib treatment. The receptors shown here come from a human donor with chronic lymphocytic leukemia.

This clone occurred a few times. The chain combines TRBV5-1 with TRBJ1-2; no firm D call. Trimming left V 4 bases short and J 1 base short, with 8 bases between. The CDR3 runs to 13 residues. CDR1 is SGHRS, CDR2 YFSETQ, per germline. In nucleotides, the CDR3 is TGCGCCAGCAGCCGCGACATTAACTATGGCTACACCTTC. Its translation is CASSRDINYGYTF.

CDR3 bases: TGTGCCAGCAGCTACCTAGCGAGCTCCTACGAGCAGTACTTC. Its translation is CASSYLASSYEQYF. The J gene is TRBJ2-7, the V gene TRBV7-2; D may be TRBD2 (6 bases). The V and J ends lost 4 bases and 0 bases respectively, with 10 bases between them. CDR1 SGHTA and CDR2 FQGNSA come from the germline V gene. The CDR3 has 14 residues.

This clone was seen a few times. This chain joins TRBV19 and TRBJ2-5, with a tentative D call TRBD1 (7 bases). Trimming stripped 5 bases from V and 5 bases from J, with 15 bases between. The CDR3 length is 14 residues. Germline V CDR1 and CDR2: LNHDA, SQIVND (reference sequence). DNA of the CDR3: TGTGCCAGTAGTTGGCAGGGGGGATTGGAGACCCAGTACTTC. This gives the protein CASSWQGGLETQYF.

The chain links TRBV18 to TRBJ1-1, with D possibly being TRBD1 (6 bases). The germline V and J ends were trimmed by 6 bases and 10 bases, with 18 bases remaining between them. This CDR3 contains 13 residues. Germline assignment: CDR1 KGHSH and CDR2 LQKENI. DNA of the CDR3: TGTGCCAGCTCCAAGCTATGGGACAAGTCAGCTTTCTTT. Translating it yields CASSKLWDKSAFF.

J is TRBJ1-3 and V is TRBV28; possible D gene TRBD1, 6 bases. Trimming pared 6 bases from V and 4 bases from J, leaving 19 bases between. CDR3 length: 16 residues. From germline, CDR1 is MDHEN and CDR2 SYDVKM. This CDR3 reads CASSPWAGGPGNTIYF. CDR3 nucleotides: TGTGCCAGCAGCCCCTGGGCCGGGGGGCCCGGAAACACCATATATTTT.

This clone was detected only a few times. CDR3 DNA: TGCAGCGTTGAAGTTTCCCCCGGGGCGGTGTTTTTT. It codes for CSVEVSPGAVFF. This rearrangement joins TRBV29-1 to TRBJ2-2; D assignment may be TRBD1 or TRBD2 (5 bases each). Trimming left V 1 base short and J 15 bases short, with 15 bases between. Germline assignment: CDR1 SQVTM and CDR2 ANQGSEA. This CDR3 comprises 12 residues.

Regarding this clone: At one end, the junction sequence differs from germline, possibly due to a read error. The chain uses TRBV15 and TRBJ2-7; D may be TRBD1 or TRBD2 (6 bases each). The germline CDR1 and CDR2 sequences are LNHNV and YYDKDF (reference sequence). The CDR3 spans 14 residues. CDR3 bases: TGTGCCACCAGCAGAGAGTCCGGGGGCTACGGGCAGTACTTC. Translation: CATSRESGGYGQYF.

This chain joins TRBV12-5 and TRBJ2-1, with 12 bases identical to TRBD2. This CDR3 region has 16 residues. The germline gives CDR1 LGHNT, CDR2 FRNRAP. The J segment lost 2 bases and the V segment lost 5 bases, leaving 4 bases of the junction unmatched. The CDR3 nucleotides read TGTGCTAGTGGTGCTAGCGGGGGGGCCCCCTACAATGAGCAGTTCTTC. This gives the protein CASGASGGAPYNEQFF.